This TCR beta chain was sequenced for a study of CD8+ T cells in alopecia areata. Study-level background: The authors scored treated patients' severity by affected scalp percentage.

Extracted RNA was reverse transcribed, and the resulting cDNA served as sequencing template. TCRdb keeps only in-frame clones here, not all; method: immunoSEQ multiplex PCR. The sample yields a few hundred thousand clones, 35% to 45% seen once. Notes on the study in general: Persistence in scalp and blood during tofacitinib was observed for many expanded lesional clones.

About this clone itself: As yet, its antigen is unknown.

The treatment here: oral pan-JAK inhibitor, 5-10 mg twice daily. Sorted out of PBMCs were CD4+ T cells and CD8+ T cells. Trimming shortened V by 4 bases and J by 8 bases, and 16 bases separated the two germline ends. In germline, CDR1 is SGHRS, CDR2 YFSETQ. The CDR3 loop spans 14 amino acids. The receptor was isolated from a human donor with alopecia areata. The V gene is TRBV5-1, the J gene TRBJ2-1; no clear D. The specimen comprised CD4+ T cells sorted from blood, sampled between weeks 30 and 35, from a patient treated with tofacitinib. The CDR3 nucleotides read TGCGCCAGCAGCCCGGGCCCAAGCGTGGATGAGCAGTTCTTC. It is translated as CASSPGPSVDEQFF.